This TCR beta chain was identified during a study of molecular identifiers for immune sequencing clone quantification. TCRdb processed the PCR reads anew with MiXCR; each CDR3 protein has one entry. There are under 650,000 distinct CDR3 sequences in the sample; just under 20% occur only once, and 0.7% to 1% lies in the top ten. Per the germline V gene, CDR1 is MNHEY and CDR2 is SVGAGI. This CDR3 has 15 amino acids. Trimming stripped 5 bases from V and 1 base from J, with 9 bases between. Naive CD8 T cells were sorted as CD8+CD4-CCR7+CD45RA+. Comment on this clonotype: Its antigen is unknown.

Study-level results: Reportedly, one cell's Jurkat TCR RNA was detected within 1,100,000 naive CD8 cells. Clones carrying above 20 RNA copies accounted for over 99% of effector molecules, under 1% in naive cells.

The sequencing input was naive CD8+ T cells from blood, with Jurkat cell RNA spiked in. Subset given: FACS-sorted CD8+CD4-CCR7+CD45RA+ naive T cells. This chain connects TRBV6-5 to TRBJ2-6, with D uncertain. This clonotype was sampled from a human donor in good health. Some libraries in this study had Jurkat cell RNA spiked in. The CDR3 nucleotides are TGTGCCAGCAGTCCTAAGGTTTCTGGGGCCAACGTCCTGACTTTC. This encodes CASSPKVSGANVLTF.